The clone carrying this T cell receptor beta chain has just a few counts. Its antigen is unknown. This specimen comes from a study of identical twins. Template switching added a universal primer binding site, and final cDNA carried unique molecular identifiers. TCRdb processed the 5' RACE reads anew with MiXCR; each CDR3 protein has one entry. Of approximately 690,000 distinct CDR3 sequences detected, approximately 6.1% appear once; the ten largest clones hold around 1.7%. The CDR3 runs 14 residues. V was cut by 2 bases and J by 12 bases, with 17 bases left in between. CDR1 is MNHEY, CDR2 SVGAGI, per germline. The study, taken as a whole, reports: Beta clonotypes that were abundant in cord blood contained fewer insertions, a pattern absent from memory repertoires. Low generation-probability sequences were in excess among twin-shared out-of-frame alpha sequences. A partial confounding effect on zero-insertion analyses could come from invariant MAIT and iNKT cells.

Sequencing was performed on naive T cells sorted from blood. The rearrangement links TRBV6-5 to TRBJ2-1, with unresolved D. This receptor was obtained from a man younger than 35 in good health. CDR3 sequence (DNA): TGTGCCAGCAGTTACCGGCAGAAAACGGGCTGGCAGTTCTTC. Its protein product is CASSYRQKTGWQFF.